This entry is about one T cell receptor (beta chain). Its cognate antigen is unknown. This entry is derived from a study of T cells expressing NK-cell markers. Study context: Seropositivity for HCMV was found in seven of the eight sequenced donors, with one seronegative.

CDR1 is SGHVS and CDR2 is FNYEAQ in the germline V gene. The CDR3 loop spans 16 amino acids. cDNA encoding TCR beta was synthesized via 5'RACE template switching incorporating UMIs. TCRdb re-called the 5' RACE reads and gives one entry per CDR3 protein, without DNA. The table for this sample gives about 450,000 distinct CDR3 sequences. Overall study results and limits: These clonotypes additionally ranked first within the CD3+CD56-NKG2C+ fraction of a few donors. Of the CD8+ T cell pool in more than 5 donors, roughly 1.0-8% was accounted for by dominant NKG2C+ clonotypes.

This TCR was recovered from a woman between 18 and 70 years old in good health. The chain joins TRBV7-6 to TRBJ2-7; no DNA is available, so the TRBD2 call from TCRdb remains unchecked. The sequencing sample was made of blood T cells: a sorted CD56 or NKG2C T cell subset, CD4+ or CD8+ T cells, or bulk PBMC T cells (not recorded which). This CDR3 reads CASSLARAEETYEQYF.